These 17 T cell receptor beta chains share one sample of origin, sequenced in a study of T cell responses to AZD1222 COVID-19 vaccine. Using immunoSEQ multiplex PCR, the repertoire was profiled, and TCRdb retains in-frame clones only, with some absent. This sample has 150,000 or so clones, with about nine tenths found just once. The material sequenced was peripheral blood, taken 28 days after the second AZD1222 dose. Source of these receptors: an adult who received the AZD1222 COVID-19 vaccine.

The gene calls are TRBV4-2 and TRBJ2-3; 7 positions agree with TRBD1. This CDR3 comprises 16 residues. Per germline, CDR1 LGHNA and CDR2 YNFKEQ. With 1 base clipped from V and 0 bases from J, the junction kept 4 bases outside the gene matches. Here the CDR3 DNA reads TGTGCCAGCAGCCAAGGCCCGGGACAGAGCACAGATACGCAGTATTTT. Encoded protein: CASSQGPGQSTDTQYF.

The gene calls are TRBV5-6 and TRBJ2-1, with 11 nucleotides matching TRBD2. The CDR3 is 14 residues long. The J segment lost 7 bases and the V segment lost 4 bases, leaving 4 bases of the junction unmatched. The germline V gene has CDR1 SGHDT and CDR2 YYEEEE. This CDR3 is CASSEGLAVNEQFF. As DNA, the CDR3 is TGTGCCAGCAGCGAGGGACTAGCGGTTAATGAGCAGTTCTTC.

The chain couples TRBV5-4 to TRBJ2-3; 11 bases agree with TRBD1. The J segment lost 6 bases and the V segment lost 4 bases, leaving 7 bases of the junction unmatched. This CDR3 contains 15 residues. CDR1 SGHNT and CDR2 YYREEE come from the germline V gene (reference sequence). CDR3 in DNA: TGTGCCAGCAGCCAACCCGGGACAGGGGGTGATACGCAGTATTTT. This translates into CASSQPGTGGDTQYF.

The chain employs TRBV19 and TRBJ1-4; D gene ambiguous. CDR1 and CDR2 from the germline V gene are LNHDA and SQIVND (reference sequence). Trimming removed 0 bases from V and 10 bases from J, with 18 bases in between. The CDR3 runs to 16 residues. The CDR3 loop reads CASSIDSQGLDGKLFF. The DNA for the CDR3 is TGTGCCAGTAGTATAGATAGCCAAGGACTGGACGGAAAACTGTTTTTT.

The V gene is TRBV11-1, the J gene TRBJ1-2; TRBD1 might be the D (6 bases). The germline CDR1 and CDR2 sequences are SGHAT and FQDESV (reference sequence). Trimming left V 4 bases short and J 3 bases short, with 12 bases between. The CDR3 spans 14 residues. The CDR3, as DNA: TGTGCCAGCAGCTCAGGGGTCGAATACTATGGCTACACCTTC. It encodes CASSSGVEYYGYTF.

The chain carries TRBV10-3 and TRBJ1-4; no firm D call. This CDR3 has 15 amino acids. Germline V CDR1 and CDR2: ENHRY, SYGVKD. V was clipped by 0 bases and J by 6 bases, with 11 bases between them. CDR3 DNA: TGTGCCATCAGTGAGTCGAGTGACATTTATGAAAAACTGTTTTTT. Its protein product is CAISESSDIYEKLFF.

V usage is TRBV7-6 and J usage is TRBJ1-5; D call uncertain. CDR3 size: 16 residues. The V gene lost 5 bases and the J gene lost 4 bases, with 18 bases spanning the gap. Germline CDR1 SGHVS, CDR2 FNYEAQ. CDR3 coding DNA: TGTGCCAGCAGCGCGGTTTCTGGGCGGAATAATCAGCCCCAGCATTTT. Its protein is CASSAVSGRNNQPQHF.

The chain links TRBV19 to TRBJ1-2; TRBD1 matches at 10 bases. The CDR3 has 15 amino acids. Germline CDR1 reads LNHDA; CDR2 reads SQIVND (reference sequence). After removal of 5 bases from V and 7 bases from J, the junction contained 10 bases not matched to a gene. The CDR3 DNA reads as TGTGCCAGTAGTCCCCCCCCGGGACAGGGGTCTGGCTACACCTTC. Its translation is CASSPPPGQGSGYTF. The full variable domain, its missing parts supplied by reference TRBV19 and TRBJ1-2, is DGGITQSPKYLFRKEGQNVTLSCEQNLNHDAMYWYRQDPGQGLRLIYYSQIVNDFQKGDIAEGYSVSREKKESFPLTVTSAQKNPTAFYLCASSPPPGQGSGYTFGSGTRLTVV.

The V and J genes are TRBV10-3 and TRBJ2-2, with TRBD1 matching 12 bases. With 8 bases clipped from V and 9 bases from J, the junction kept 4 bases outside the gene matches. CDR1 ENHRY and CDR2 SYGVKD come from the germline V gene. The CDR3 extends over 13 amino acids. The CDR3 spells CAIGTGGLRELFF. CDR3 bases: TGTGCCATCGGGACAGGGGGCCTACGGGAGCTGTTTTTT.

This clone was seen only once. The CDR3 protein is CASSESGQANTEAFF. CDR3 DNA: TGCGCCAGCAGTGAGTCGGGACAGGCGAACACTGAAGCTTTCTTT. V usage is TRBV10-1 and J usage is TRBJ1-1; the match to TRBD1 covers 8 bases. CDR3 size: 15 residues. CDR1 and CDR2 (germline): WNHNN, SYGVQD (reference sequence). The V and J ends lost 0 bases and 1 base, in that order; junction bases with no gene match: 1.

A single count supports this clone. The chain is built from TRBV5-1 and TRBJ1-5; tentatively, D is TRBD1 (6 bases). This CDR3 contains 15 residues. The germline CDR1 and CDR2 sequences are SGHRS and YFSETQ. V gave up 4 bases and J gave up 1 base, with 12 bases separating them. CDR3 sequence: CASSPGQSSNQPQHF. DNA for the CDR3: TGCGCCAGCAGCCCGGGACAATCCAGCAATCAGCCCCAGCATTTT.

The rearrangement links TRBV4-1 to TRBJ2-3, with D hard to call. Per the germline V gene, CDR1 is MGHRA and CDR2 is YSYEKL. CDR3 size: 15 residues. The V and J ends lost 0 bases and 2 bases respectively, with 9 bases between them. The CDR3 protein is CASSQDPWATDTQYF. The CDR3 nucleotides are TGCGCCAGCAGCCAAGATCCTTGGGCCACAGATACGCAGTATTTT.

The V gene is TRBV18, the J gene TRBJ2-7, with 12 positions matching TRBD1. The V segment lost 2 bases and the J segment 6 bases; nucleotides outside the gene matches: 5. CDR1 KGHSH and CDR2 LQKENI come from the germline V gene. The CDR3 loop spans 15 amino acids. The CDR3 reads CASSPKGQGAGEQYF. CDR3 coding DNA: TGTGCCAGCTCACCAAAGGGACAGGGGGCGGGCGAGCAGTACTTC.

The rearrangement joins TRBV7-9 to TRBJ1-3; D may be TRBD1 (6 bases). The CDR3 is 15 residues long. V was pared by 3 bases and J by 0 bases, with 9 bases between. From germline, CDR1 is SEHNR and CDR2 FQNEAQ (reference sequence). The CDR3 reads CASSFTGNSGNTIYF. CDR3 bases: TGTGCCAGCAGCTTTACAGGGAACTCTGGAAACACCATATATTTT.

The chain has TRBV6-2 or TRBV6-3 and TRBJ1-2; D is undetermined. The CDR3 is 17 amino acids. The V end lost 2 bases, the J end lost 1 base, and 17 bases lay between the germline ends. The V gene's germline CDR1 is MNHEY and CDR2 SVGEGT. CDR3 DNA sequence: TGTGCCAGCAGTTACGTCAGGAGGGAGCTTGATAACTATGGCTACACCTTC. It yields the protein CASSYVRRELDNYGYTF.

This clone was recorded once. J is TRBJ2-1 and V is TRBV10-3; a weak D match, TRBD1 (6 bases). Trimming took off 0 bases at V and 10 bases at J, with 7 bases between the two ends. CDR3 size: 12 residues. The germline V gene encodes CDR1 ENHRY and CDR2 SYGVKD. The CDR3 loop reads CAISESRGEQFF. The CDR3 nucleotides read TGTGCCATCAGTGAGTCGAGGGGGGAGCAGTTCTTC.

The chain employs TRBV5-1 and TRBJ1-4; D perhaps matches TRBD1 (6 bases). This CDR3 comprises 14 residues. The germline gives CDR1 SGHRS, CDR2 YFSETQ. V lost 4 bases and J lost 3, with 10 bases in between. The CDR3 nucleotides read TGCGCCAGCAGCCGAGGACAGCCTAATGAAAAACTGTTTTTT. Protein product: CASSRGQPNEKLFF.